This T cell receptor beta chain is from a study of T cells in narcolepsy. Here immunoSEQ multiplex PCR was the method, and the copy in TCRdb shows in-frame clones only, minus some. Found here are under 35,000 clones, roughly 80% of them singletons; the top ten hold about 3%. CDR3 length: 12 amino acids. CDR1 and CDR2 from the germline V gene are SNHLY and FYNNEI. Deletions cut 6 bases from V and 0 bases from J, with 5 bases between. The chain combines TRBV2 with TRBJ1-1, with D uncertain. The receptor's source is a human donor with narcolepsy. Sequenced input: CD45RA- memory CD4+ T cells from PBMCs. CDR3 amino acids: CASRVMNTEAFF. The CDR3 DNA follows: TGTGCCAGCAGGGTGATGAACACTGAAGCTTTCTTT. The entire variable domain, with the rest obtained from reference TRBV2 and TRBJ1-1, is as follows: EPEVTQTPSHQVTQMGQEVILRCVPISNHLYFYWYRQILGQKVEFLVSFYNNEISEKSEIFDDQFSVERPDGSNFTLKIRSTKLEDSAMYFCASRVMNTEAFFGQGTRLTVV.